The clone carrying this TCR beta chain was picked up many times. The data stem from a study of blood T cells in healthy people across ages. The second PCR ran about 6 to 11 cycles with a sample-barcoded 5' primer and J-beta primers. TCRdb re-analysed the 5' RACE reads in MiXCR, keeping a single row per CDR3 protein. The sample lists 500,000 to 700,000 distinct CDR3 sequences; approximately 30% were seen once. Germline values: CDR1 LGHDT, CDR2 YNNKEL (reference sequence). CDR3 size: 16 residues. The V segment lost 1 base and the J segment 2 bases; nucleotides outside the gene matches: 3. The sample was blood. The chain recombines TRBV3-1 with TRBJ2-1; 9 bases match TRBD2. This sequence originates from a woman at least 80 years old in good health. CDR3 amino acids: CASSQGLAGPYNEQFF. CDR3 DNA: TGTGCCAGCAGCCAAGGCCTAGCGGGGCCCTACAATGAGCAGTTCTTC.